The clone carrying this T cell receptor (beta chain) was recorded a few times. A single record per CDR3 protein comes from TCRdb applying MiXCR to the RT-PCR reads. The sample comprises 550,000 to 650,000 distinct CDR3 sequences, around 11% of which are singletons, and 9.5% to 13% rests with the top ten. The source of the sample is a study of response to subunit inactivated influenza vaccine. The germline V gene encodes CDR1 DFQATT and CDR2 SNEGSKA (reference sequence). V lost 3 bases to trimming and J lost 8 bases; unmatched junction nucleotides: 14. This CDR3 has 17 residues. The chain uses TRBV20-1 and TRBJ2-1; 12 bases are shared with TRBD2. The source material was PBMCs from blood, sampled on the day of vaccination. The TCR sequence derives from a man aged 50 or older who received an inactivated influenza vaccine. In DNA, the CDR3 is TGCAGTGCTAGTCCCCTCCTACTAGCGGGGGGCCGTGATGAGCAGTTCTTC. It encodes CSASPLLLAGGRDEQFF.